This T cell receptor beta chain is from a study of blood T cell repertoires in COVID-19. Study-level information: T cells, B-cell-depleted T cells, or PBMCs supplied cDNA or gDNA.

CDR1 is LNHDA, CDR2 SQIVND, per germline (reference sequence). V trimming: 0 bases; J trimming: 5 bases; junction bases outside the gene matches: 4. The CDR3 is 16 residues long. This table comes from immunoSEQ multiplex PCR, and its TCRdb copy is limited to in-frame clones, with some not included. The table lists 120,000 to 150,000 clones, 85% to 90% of them singletons. Sequenced input: peripheral blood. The V call is TRBV19, the J call TRBJ2-2; 9 bases agree with TRBD1. The receptor's source is a human donor in a cohort sampled during active COVID-19. CDR3 residues: CASSIDRDRVTGELFF. The CDR3 bases are TGTGCCAGTAGTATAGACAGGGACAGGGTAACCGGGGAGCTGTTTTTT.